Shown below are 7 T cell receptor beta chains from a single sample sequenced in a study of blood T cell repertoires in COVID-19. TCRdb's copy holds only in-frame clones and misses some; the assay was immunoSEQ multiplex PCR. The table shows some 150,000 clones, with about 89% occurring only once. The sample comprised peripheral blood. All receptors derive from a man in his sixties with active or convalescent COVID-19.

This chain connects TRBV7-2 to TRBJ2-2; 7 bases are a match to TRBD1. Germline trimming cut 5 bases from V and 9 bases from J; bases unmatched to any gene: 6. CDR3 size: 13 residues. CDR1 and CDR2 from the germline V gene are SGHTA and FQGNSA. The CDR3 region is CASSGQQGRELFF. Here the CDR3 DNA reads TGTGCCAGCAGCGGCCAACAGGGGCGGGAGCTGTTTTTT.

The rearrangement uses TRBV3-1 (or the pseudogene TRBV3-2) and TRBJ1-6, with TRBD1 matching over 12 bases. V dropped 1 base and J dropped 7; count of bases not matched to a gene: 5. The length of the CDR3 is 17 residues. Germline V gene data show CDR1 as LGHDT and CDR2 as YNNKEL (reference sequence). CDR3 DNA sequence: TGTGCCAGCAGCCAAGGGGGACAGGGGGCTGTAAATTCACCCCTCCACTTT. Translated: CASSQGGQGAVNSPLHF.

The table lists this clone with a count of one. This chain joins TRBV11-2 and TRBJ2-5; D perhaps matches TRBD2 (6 bases). Looked up from germline, CDR1 is SGHAT and CDR2 is FQNNGV. V lost 1 base and J lost 3, with 15 bases in between. The CDR3 is 16 amino acids. CDR3: CASSLAGGRHKETQYF. For the CDR3, the DNA is TGTGCCAGCAGCTTAGCTGGGGGGAGACACAAAGAGACCCAGTACTTC.

The CDR3: CASSRDRGHPDTQYF. The DNA of the CDR3 is TGTGCCAGCAGTAGGGACAGGGGGCACCCAGATACGCAGTATTTT. This rearrangement joins TRBV6-5 to TRBJ2-3; 12 bases are a match to TRBD1. CDR1 MNHEY and CDR2 SVGAGI come from the germline V gene. CDR3 length: 15 residues. V was clipped by 5 bases and J by 4 bases; unmatched bases: 4.

The V call is TRBV7-2, the J call TRBJ2-7; 8 bases are a match to TRBD1. CDR1 SGHTA and CDR2 FQGNSA come from the germline V gene. This CDR3 has 15 amino acids. Losses at the gene ends were 5 bases for V and 7 bases for J; bases not matched to a gene: 13. The CDR3 region has the DNA TGTGCCAGCAGCCAGGGTTCAGGACAGGGCCGGGAGCAGTACTTC. Its protein is CASSQGSGQGREQYF.

The chain links TRBV29-1 to TRBJ2-7, with D tentatively TRBD2 (6 bases). Between the trimmed V and J ends, which lost 5 bases and 3 bases, there was a span of 14 bases. The germline V gene encodes CDR1 SQVTM and CDR2 ANQGSEA. The CDR3 is 13 residues long. DNA of the CDR3: TGCAGCGTTAAGACTAGTCTTAACTACGAGCAGTACTTC. It codes for CSVKTSLNYEQYF.

The chain combines TRBV19 with TRBJ1-5; 10 nucleotides align to TRBD1. The CDR3 has 16 amino acids. CDR1 LNHDA and CDR2 SQIVND come from the germline V gene (reference sequence). The J segment lost 2 bases and the V segment lost 8 bases, leaving 9 bases of the junction unmatched. The CDR3 is CASWGTGAFGNQPQHF. As DNA, the CDR3 is TGTGCCAGTTGGGGGACAGGGGCGTTCGGCAATCAGCCCCAGCATTTT. The full variable domain, its missing parts supplied by reference TRBV19 and TRBJ1-5, is DGGITQSPKYLFRKEGQNVTLSCEQNLNHDAMYWYRQDPGQGLRLIYYSQIVNDFQKGDIAEGYSVSREKKESFPLTVTSAQKNPTAFYLCASWGTGAFGNQPQHFGDGTRLSIL.